These T cell receptor beta chains were read from a single sample in a study of blood T cell repertoires in COVID-19. Produced via immunoSEQ multiplex PCR; TCRdb's table is partial and in-frame only. The table has approximately 170,000 clones, more than 75% seen once. Source material: peripheral blood. The receptors originated from a man aged 50 or older who had recovered from COVID-19. CDR3s include the opening cysteine and the closing phenylalanine or tryptophan. Fields, in order: V gene, J gene, CDR3 protein.

>TRBV7-9|TRBJ1-2
CASSPGQNYGYTF
>TRBV27|TRBJ2-7
CASSSRYEQYF
>TRBV7-9|TRBJ1-2
CASSLAEYGYTF
>TRBV5-1|TRBJ2-7
CASSPTSAGGPHEQYF
>TRBV5-6|TRBJ2-3
CASSPIPTSGSPDTQYF
>TRBV6-5|TRBJ2-5
CASRKRQGAWETQYF
>TRBV7-2|TRBJ2-7
CASSDGQGSYEQYF
>TRBV6-2/TRBV6-3|TRBJ1-4
CASSYSTGGNEKLFF
>TRBV28|TRBJ1-3
CASSKPARNTIYF
>TRBV4-2|TRBJ2-2
CASSQDGGADTGELFF
>TRBV7-7|TRBJ2-2
CASSPQGASTGELFF
>TRBV21-1|TRBJ1-6
CASSKTREHNSPLHF
>TRBV4-1|TRBJ1-4
CASSQVSVGQGDEKLFF
>TRBV27|TRBJ1-2
CASSRDSLYGYTF
>TRBV3-1/TRBV3-2|TRBJ2-3
CASSSRTSGGANTQYF
>TRBV28|TRBJ1-6
CASSLPWGRGNSPLHF
>TRBV2|TRBJ2-1
CASRELAGAYNEQFF
>TRBV5-1|TRBJ2-5
CASSLVQETQYF
>TRBV7-2|TRBJ1-6
CASTLRGLRNSPLHF
>TRBV23-1|TRBJ2-7
CASSQFGQGTTTYEQYF
>TRBV7-8|TRBJ1-2
CASSLARSEHGYTF
>TRBV28|TRBJ1-1
CASSLMTGGLEGTEAFF
>TRBV3-1/TRBV3-2|TRBJ1-2
CASSQIGGDGYTF
>TRBV10-3|TRBJ2-3
CAISEQLAGTDTQYF
>TRBV29-1|TRBJ2-3
CSVLAGGTDTQYF
>TRBV6-5|TRBJ2-7
CASSYLWGDYSYEQYF
>TRBV5-1|TRBJ1-1
CASRDSLNTEAFF
>TRBV19|TRBJ2-1
CASSSPPGTSRLYNEQFF
>TRBV5-5|TRBJ2-2
CASSLKMGATGELFF
>TRBV6-2/TRBV6-3|TRBJ1-2
CASSRTGTGNGYTF
>TRBV6-6|TRBJ1-2
CASTRGQPSGYTF
>TRBV5-1|TRBJ2-7
CASSLGQASAEQYF
>TRBV19|TRBJ1-1
CASSMNREKTEAFF
>TRBV5-8|TRBJ2-7
CASSLAGGRTYEQYF
>TRBV12-3/TRBV12-4|TRBJ2-7
CASSYGSRAEQYF
>TRBV27|TRBJ2-3
CASSRRGLAASTDTQYF
>TRBV20-1|TRBJ2-3
CSASALAGVPDTQYF
>TRBV11-2|TRBJ2-7
CASSLDLGTVYYEQYF